This is a list of T cell receptor beta chains from one sample in a study of cytomegalovirus exposure and HLA in healthy donors. Measured with immunoSEQ multiplex PCR; TCRdb has only the in-frame clones, and not every one. The data contain 150,000 to 200,000 clones, roughly 87% of them singletons. Sequencing input: PBMCs. The receptor source for this set is a girl under three years old in good health and CMV-seronegative. The CDR3 runs from the conserved cysteine through the conserved F or W. D genes are given only for firm matches. A row's size may be missing; if present it is once, few, many or a size class.

clone_size	j_call	v_call	d_call	cdr3_nt	cdr3_aa
.	TRBJ1-2	TRBV15	.	TGTGCCACCAGCAGGCGGGTTAGCAATGGCTACACCTTC	CATSRRVSNGYTF
.	TRBJ2-7	TRBV5-8	.	TGTGCCAGCAGCTCAAACCACCCGGGACAAGCAAACACCTACGAGCAGTACTTC	CASSSNHPGQANTYEQYF
.	TRBJ2-2	TRBV6-5	TRBD2	TGTGCCAGCAATAGCGGGGGGGTGTACACCGGGGAGCTGTTTTTT	CASNSGGVYTGELFF
.	TRBJ2-5	TRBV5-1	.	TGCGCCAGCAGCTTGAGAACAGGGAGCGAGGTCGAGACCCAGTACTTC	CASSLRTGSEVETQYF
.	TRBJ2-7	TRBV10-3	TRBD2	TGTGCCATCAGTGCCGGGGGGGCTTACGAGCAGTACTTC	CAISAGGAYEQYF
.	TRBJ2-5	TRBV10-3	.	TGTGCCATCAGTGAAAGAGGGCTGGAGACCCAGTACTTC	CAISERGLETQYF
.	TRBJ2-7	TRBV4-1	.	TGCGCCAGCAGCCAAGTGCTCAGGGCCGCTAGTGAGCAGTACTTC	CASSQVLRAASEQYF
.	TRBJ2-3	TRBV2	.	TGTGCCAGCAGGGAAATAGCCTACACAGATACGCAGTATTTT	CASREIAYTDTQYF
.	TRBJ2-2	TRBV9	.	TGTGCCAGCAGCGTAGAAGGCAGGCTGAACACCGGGGAGCTGTTTTTT	CASSVEGRLNTGELFF
.	TRBJ2-3	TRBV9	.	TGTGCCAGCAGCCCGGGACTGGCCGATACGCAGTATTTT	CASSPGLADTQYF
.	TRBJ2-3	TRBV5-1	TRBD2	TGCGCCAGCAGCATTACAAGCGGGATGGGCACAGATACGCAGTATTTT	CASSITSGMGTDTQYF
.	TRBJ2-7	TRBV27	TRBD1	TGTGCCAGCAGTATAACCGGACAGGGTACCTACGAGCAGTACTTC	CASSITGQGTYEQYF
.	TRBJ2-5	TRBV30	TRBD2	TGTGCCTGGACTAGCGGGGGCCAAGAGACCCAGTACTTC	CAWTSGGQETQYF
.	TRBJ1-1	TRBV5-1	.	TGCGCCAGCAGCATAACCACGGGGGGGATGAACACTGAAGCTTTCTTT	CASSITTGGMNTEAFF
.	TRBJ2-3	TRBV9	.	TGTGCCAGCAGCGTAGTTCTAACAGATACGCAGTATTTT	CASSVVLTDTQYF
.	TRBJ1-5	TRBV27	.	TGTGCCAGCAGTTGGCAGGGGAATAGCAATCAGCCCCAGCATTTT	CASSWQGNSNQPQHF
.	TRBJ1-1	TRBV4-1	TRBD1	TGCGCCAGCAGCCAGGCGCGGGACAGGGGGCCTGATCCGAACACTGAAGCTTTCTTT	CASSQARDRGPDPNTEAFF
.	TRBJ2-7	TRBV2	.	TGTGCCAACCGAAGGGACTCAACCTACGAGCAGTACTTC	CANRRDSTYEQYF
.	TRBJ1-2	TRBV11-2	.	TGTGCCAGCAGCTTCAGGGTTGGCTACACCTTC	CASSFRVGYTF
.	TRBJ1-4	TRBV27	.	TGTGCCAGCAGCTACGGACTGACCTCAACTAATGAAAAACTGTTTTTT	CASSYGLTSTNEKLFF
.	TRBJ1-4	TRBV7-8	TRBD1	TGTGCCAGCAGCTTAAGACGGGACAGGCCGGGTAGTGAAAAACTGTTTTTT	CASSLRRDRPGSEKLFF
.	TRBJ2-7	TRBV6-1	TRBD2	TGTGCCAGCGGGAGGGTGAACACCTACGAGCAGTACTTC	CASGRVNTYEQYF
.	TRBJ2-3	TRBV4-3	.	TGCGCCAGCAGCCAAGGGTATGAGGGGGATGATACGCAGTATTTT	CASSQGYEGDDTQYF
.	TRBJ1-3	TRBV5-3	.	TGTGCCAGAAGCTTGGCGCCCCAGGGGGGAAACACCATATATTTT	CARSLAPQGGNTIYF
once	TRBJ2-4	TRBV5-5	TRBD2	TGTGCCAGCAGCGCCAATCCGGGACTAGCGGCCAAAAACATTCAGTACTTC	CASSANPGLAAKNIQYF
.	TRBJ1-2	TRBV19	TRBD1	TGTGCCAGTAGTATGTTTACAGGGGGCTATGGCTACACCTTC	CASSMFTGGYGYTF
.	TRBJ2-4	TRBV19	TRBD1	TGTGCCAGTAGTATGAGAATACAGGGGCTTGCGAACATTCAGTACTTC	CASSMRIQGLANIQYF
.	TRBJ1-2	TRBV29-1	TRBD1	TGCAGCGCTGGAACCGGGACAGGATCCTATGGCTACACCTTC	CSAGTGTGSYGYTF
.	TRBJ1-2	TRBV19	TRBD1	TGTGCCAGTAGTCACCAGGGACAGGCTTCTTCGCGTGGCTACACCTTC	CASSHQGQASSRGYTF
.	TRBJ2-5	TRBV11-2	.	TGTGCCAGCAGTGTGGTAAGACATTCGCAAGAGACCCAGTACTTC	CASSVVRHSQETQYF
.	TRBJ2-7	TRBV9	TRBD1	TGTGCCAGCAGCGTGGACAGGGGGCCTCACTGCGAGCAGTACTTC	CASSVDRGPHCEQYF
.	TRBJ1-1	TRBV7-3	TRBD1	TGTGCCAGCAGCTTATACCAGGGGGTCGAAGCTTTCTTT	CASSLYQGVEAFF
.	TRBJ2-2	TRBV7-3	TRBD1	TGTGCCAGGGAGGGACAGGGGGAATCGAACACCGGGGAGCTGTTTTTT	CAREGQGESNTGELFF
.	TRBJ2-3	TRBV5-1	TRBD2	TGCGCCAGCAGCTTGGCAGCTAGCGGGGGCCCACTTCGCTCGGATACGCAGTATTTT	CASSLAASGGPLRSDTQYF
.	TRBJ2-3	TRBV7-3	TRBD2	TGTGCCAGCAGCTTCGGGACTAGTCCGCTGAATACGCAGTATTTT	CASSFGTSPLNTQYF
.	TRBJ2-7	TRBV5-1	TRBD1	TGCGCCAGCAGCCCCCGGGCAGGGGGCCTGGGGCAGTACTTC	CASSPRAGGLGQYF
.	TRBJ2-7	TRBV6-1	TRBD2	TGTGCCAGCAGGACGGGACTAGCGGGCTCCTACGAGCAGTACTTC	CASRTGLAGSYEQYF
.	TRBJ1-4	TRBV18	.	TGTGCCAGCTCACCATTATATAAGCCAACTAATGAAAAACTGTTTTTT	CASSPLYKPTNEKLFF
.	TRBJ2-2	TRBV7-2	.	TGTGCCAGCAGCTTAGATGGTAGCGTGAACACCGGGGAGCTGTTTTTT	CASSLDGSVNTGELFF
.	TRBJ2-7	TRBV4-1	.	TGCGCCAGCAGCCAAGAAACACTCGGGTCCTACGAGCAGTACTTC	CASSQETLGSYEQYF
.	TRBJ2-1	TRBV7-3	TRBD2	TGTGCCAGCAGCCCGAGACTAGCGGCCTACAATGAGCAGTTCTTC	CASSPRLAAYNEQFF
.	TRBJ1-2	TRBV7-9	.	TGTGCCAGCAGCTTAGTACAGGCTAGCTATGGCTACACCTTC	CASSLVQASYGYTF
.	TRBJ1-1	TRBV4-3	.	TGCGCCAGCAGCCAATTAGGGGAAGCTGAAGCTTTCTTT	CASSQLGEAEAFF
.	TRBJ2-7	TRBV7-2	.	TGTGCCAGCAGCGTTTACCGGGAGTACGAGCAGTACTTC	CASSVYREYEQYF
.	TRBJ2-7	TRBV30	.	TGTGCCTGGAGTGTACAGTTTGACGAGCAGTACTTC	CAWSVQFDEQYF
once	TRBJ1-5	TRBV27	.	TGTGCCAGCAGTTTAGCAGGATCCAATCAGCCCCAGCATTTT	CASSLAGSNQPQHF
.	TRBJ1-2	TRBV4-2	TRBD1	TGTGCCAGCAGCCAACCGGGACAGGGATATGGCTACACCTTC	CASSQPGQGYGYTF
few	TRBJ1-1	TRBV20-1	.	TGCAGTGCTAGCCAGGGAACTGAAGCTTTCTTT	CSASQGTEAFF
.	TRBJ2-5	TRBV4-2	.	TGTGCCAGCAGCCAAGGCCGGCCAAGACTCCAAGAGACCCAGTACTTC	CASSQGRPRLQETQYF
.	TRBJ2-1	TRBV5-1	TRBD2	TGCGCCAGCAGCTCGGCCCCCAGCGGGGGGGACAATGAGCAGTTCTTC	CASSSAPSGGDNEQFF
.	TRBJ1-6	TRBV6-1	.	TGTGCCACCTCTACAGGGCCGAATTCACCCCTCCACTTT	CATSTGPNSPLHF
.	TRBJ1-2	TRBV5-6	.	TGTGCCAGCAGCCAGGGGTCCTCCCTCTATGGCTACACCTTC	CASSQGSSLYGYTF
.	TRBJ2-3	TRBV2	TRBD1	TGTGCCAGCAGTGACGGGGACAGGGACACAGATACGCAGTATTTT	CASSDGDRDTDTQYF
.	TRBJ2-3	TRBV9	TRBD1	TGTGCCAGCAGCTCCGACGGACAGGCAGATACGCAGTATTTT	CASSSDGQADTQYF
.	TRBJ1-1	TRBV10-1	.	TGCGCCATGCAGGGGTTGGGCACTGAAGCTTTCTTT	CAMQGLGTEAFF
.	TRBJ1-4	TRBV15	.	TGTGCCACCAGCACCCGACTGACAACTAATGAAAAACTGTTTTTT	CATSTRLTTNEKLFF
.	TRBJ1-5	TRBV5-6	.	TGTGCCAGCAGCTTTGGAGAACAGGGCGCCCATCAGCCCCAGCATTTT	CASSFGEQGAHQPQHF
once	TRBJ1-6	TRBV9	TRBD1	TGTGCCAGCAGCGTCGGACAGGGCTTTAATTCACCCCTCCACTTT	CASSVGQGFNSPLHF
.	TRBJ2-1	TRBV9	TRBD2	TGTGCCAGCAGCGTATTTAGCGGGGGGGCCGGCAATGAGCAGTTCTTC	CASSVFSGGAGNEQFF
.	TRBJ2-1	TRBV5-1	TRBD2	TGCGCCAGCAGCCCGGGACTAGCGGGGGGGGGTTACTCCTACAATGAGCAGTTCTTC	CASSPGLAGGGYSYNEQFF